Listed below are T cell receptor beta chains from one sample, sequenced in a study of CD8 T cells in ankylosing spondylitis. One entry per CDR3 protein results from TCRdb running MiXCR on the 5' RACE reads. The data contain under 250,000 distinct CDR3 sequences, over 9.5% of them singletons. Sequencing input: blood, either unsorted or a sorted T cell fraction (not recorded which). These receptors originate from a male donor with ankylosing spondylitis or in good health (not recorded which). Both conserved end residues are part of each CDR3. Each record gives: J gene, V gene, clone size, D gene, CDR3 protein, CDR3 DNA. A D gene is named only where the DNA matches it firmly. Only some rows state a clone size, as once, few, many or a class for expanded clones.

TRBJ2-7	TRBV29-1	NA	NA	CSVCDPGRYEQYF	TGCAGCGTCTGTGACCCAGGGCGCTACGAGCAGTACTTC
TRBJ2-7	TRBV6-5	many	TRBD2	CASQSGRAEQYF	TGTGCCAGCCAAAGCGGGAGAGCCGAGCAGTACTTC
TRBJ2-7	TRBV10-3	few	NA	CATRGGEYEQHF	TGTGCCACCCGAGGGGGAGAATACGAGCAGCACTTC
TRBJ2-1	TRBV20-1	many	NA	CSADTLLAGADNEQFF	TGCAGTGCTGACACCCTCCTCGCGGGGGCGGACAATGAGCAGTTCTTC
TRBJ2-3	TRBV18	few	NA	CASSPLSTDTQYF	TGTGCCAGCTCACCTCTTAGCACAGATACGCAGTATTTT
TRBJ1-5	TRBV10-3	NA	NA	CAISMGRDNQPQHF	TGTGCCATCTCGATGGGGAGGGACAATCAGCCCCAGCATTTT
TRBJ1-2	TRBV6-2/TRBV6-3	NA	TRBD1	CASSYPLTGGLNYGYTF	TGTGCCAGCAGTTACCCCTTGACAGGGGGCTTAAACTATGGCTACACCTTC
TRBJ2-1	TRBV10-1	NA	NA	CASSVPGGGANEQFF	TGCGCCAGCAGTGTTCCAGGGGGAGGTGCGAATGAGCAGTTCTTC
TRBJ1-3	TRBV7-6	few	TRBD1	CASSLQGGSHSGNTIYF	TGTGCCAGCAGCCTACAGGGGGGATCCCACTCTGGAAACACCATATATTTT
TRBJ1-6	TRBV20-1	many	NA	CSAREQYDYNSPLHF	TGCAGTGCTCGAGAGCAATACGACTATAATTCACCCCTCCACTTT
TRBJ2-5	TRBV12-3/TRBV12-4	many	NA	CASSFQATQETQYF	TGTGCCAGCAGTTTTCAAGCCACCCAAGAGACCCAGTACTTC
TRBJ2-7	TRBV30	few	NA	CAWSVERLGWSEQYF	TGTGCCTGGAGTGTAGAGCGCCTCGGGTGGAGCGAGCAGTACTTC
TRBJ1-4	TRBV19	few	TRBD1	CASQEDRASNEKLFF	TGTGCCAGTCAAGAAGACAGGGCTTCTAATGAAAAACTGTTTTTT
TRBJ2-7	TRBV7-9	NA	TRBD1	CASSGWTGLSSYEQYF	TGTGCCAGCAGCGGATGGACAGGGCTTAGCTCCTACGAGCAGTACTTC
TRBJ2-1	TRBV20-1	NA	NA	CSAGLQDPYNEQFF	TGCAGTGCTGGACTCCAAGACCCTTACAATGAGCAGTTCTTC
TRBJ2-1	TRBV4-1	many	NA	CASSPPGRRSYNEQFF	TGCGCCAGCAGTCCACCGGGACGCCGCTCCTACAATGAGCAGTTCTTC